This TCR beta chain derives from a study of blood T cell repertoires in COVID-19. Sequencing was performed with immunoSEQ multiplex PCR; in TCRdb, only in-frame clones are kept and a portion is missing. The sample holds about 260,000 clones; around 87% are singletons and the top ten take over 5%. Germline CDR1 is SQVTM and CDR2 is ANQGSEA. This CDR3 is built from 12 residues. V lost 4 bases to trimming and J lost 3 bases, with 7 bases between them. Sequenced: peripheral blood. V usage is TRBV29-1 and J usage is TRBJ1-3, with D possibly matching TRBD1 (5 bases). The clonotype comes from a woman aged 60-70 years with COVID-19, enrolled during active disease. The chain's CDR3 is CSVGGGGNTIYF. The DNA for the CDR3 is TGCAGCGTTGGGGGCGGTGGAAACACCATATATTTT.